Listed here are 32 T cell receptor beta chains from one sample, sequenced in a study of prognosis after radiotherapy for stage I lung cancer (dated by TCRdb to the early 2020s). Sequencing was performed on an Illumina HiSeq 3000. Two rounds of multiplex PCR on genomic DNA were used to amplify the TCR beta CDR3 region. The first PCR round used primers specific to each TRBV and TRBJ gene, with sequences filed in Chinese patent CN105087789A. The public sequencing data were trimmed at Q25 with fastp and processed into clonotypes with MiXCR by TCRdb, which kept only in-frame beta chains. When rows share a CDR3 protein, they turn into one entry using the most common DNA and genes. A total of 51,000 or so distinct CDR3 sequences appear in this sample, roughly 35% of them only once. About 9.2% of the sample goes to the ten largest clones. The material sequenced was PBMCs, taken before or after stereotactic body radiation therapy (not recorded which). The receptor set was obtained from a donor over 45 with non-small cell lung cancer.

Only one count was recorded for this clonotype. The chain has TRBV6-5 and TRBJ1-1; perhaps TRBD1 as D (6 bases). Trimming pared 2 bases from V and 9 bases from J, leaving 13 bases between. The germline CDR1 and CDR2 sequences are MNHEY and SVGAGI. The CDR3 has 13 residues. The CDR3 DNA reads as TGTGCCAGCAGTTACGATGGGCAGGGGCAAGCTTTCTTT. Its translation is CASSYDGQGQAFF.

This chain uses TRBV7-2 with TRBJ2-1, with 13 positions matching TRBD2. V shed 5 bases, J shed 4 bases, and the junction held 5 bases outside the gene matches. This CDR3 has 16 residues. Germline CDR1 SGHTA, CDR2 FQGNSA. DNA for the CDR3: TGTGCCAGCAGCCCTACTAGCGGGGGGGGATACAATGAGCAGTTCTTC. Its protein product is CASSPTSGGGYNEQFF. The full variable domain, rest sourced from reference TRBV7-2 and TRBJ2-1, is GAGVSQSPSNKVTEKGKDVELRCDPISGHTALYWYRQSLGQGLEFLIYFQGNSAPDKSGLPSDRFSAERTGGSVSTLTIQRTQQEDSAVYLCASSPTSGGGYNEQFFGPGTRLTVL.

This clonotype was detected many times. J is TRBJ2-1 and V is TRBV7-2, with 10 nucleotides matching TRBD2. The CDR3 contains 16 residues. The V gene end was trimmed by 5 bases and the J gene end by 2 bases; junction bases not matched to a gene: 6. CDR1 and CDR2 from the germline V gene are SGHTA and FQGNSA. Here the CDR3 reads CASSPTSGYAYNEQFF. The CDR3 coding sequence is TGTGCCAGCAGCCCGACTAGCGGGTACGCCTACAATGAGCAGTTCTTC. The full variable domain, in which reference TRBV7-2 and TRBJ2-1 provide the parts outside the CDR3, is GAGVSQSPSNKVTEKGKDVELRCDPISGHTALYWYRQSLGQGLEFLIYFQGNSAPDKSGLPSDRFSAERTGGSVSTLTIQRTQQEDSAVYLCASSPTSGYAYNEQFFGPGTRLTVL.

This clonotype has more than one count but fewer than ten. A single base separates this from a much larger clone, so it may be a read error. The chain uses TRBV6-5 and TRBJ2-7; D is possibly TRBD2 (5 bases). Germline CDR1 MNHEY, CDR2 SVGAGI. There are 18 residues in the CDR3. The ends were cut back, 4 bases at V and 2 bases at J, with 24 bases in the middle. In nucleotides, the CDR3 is TGTGCCAGCAGTTCCGCTCCGGGGAGACGAGTGGGGACCTACGAGCAGTACTTC. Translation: CASSSAPGRRVGTYEQYF.

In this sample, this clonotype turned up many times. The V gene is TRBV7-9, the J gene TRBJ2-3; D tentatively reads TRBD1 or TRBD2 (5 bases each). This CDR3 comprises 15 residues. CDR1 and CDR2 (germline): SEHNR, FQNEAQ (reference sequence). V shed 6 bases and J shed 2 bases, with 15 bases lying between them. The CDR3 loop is CASSRDGIHTDTQYF. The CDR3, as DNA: TGTGCCAGCAGTAGGGACGGGATTCACACAGATACGCAGTATTTT.

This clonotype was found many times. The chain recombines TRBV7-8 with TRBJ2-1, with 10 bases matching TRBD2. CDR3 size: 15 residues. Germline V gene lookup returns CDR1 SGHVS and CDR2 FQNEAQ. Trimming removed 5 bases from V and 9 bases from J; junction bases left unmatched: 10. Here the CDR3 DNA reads TGTGCCAGCAGCCTTCGAGCTAGCGGGAGCTTTGAGCAGTTCTTC. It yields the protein CASSLRASGSFEQFF.

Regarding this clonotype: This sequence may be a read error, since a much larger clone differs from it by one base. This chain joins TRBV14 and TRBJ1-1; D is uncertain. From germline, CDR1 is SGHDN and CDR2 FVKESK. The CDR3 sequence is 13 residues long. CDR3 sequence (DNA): TGTGCCAGCATCCAAAGTTGGTCCGCTGGGGCTTTCTTT. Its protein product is CASIQSWSAGAFF.

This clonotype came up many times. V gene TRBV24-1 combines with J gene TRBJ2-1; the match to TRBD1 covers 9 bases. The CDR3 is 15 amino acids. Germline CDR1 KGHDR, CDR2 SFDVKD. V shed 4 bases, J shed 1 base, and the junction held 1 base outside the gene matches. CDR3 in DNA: TGTGCCACCAGTGAAGGGACAGGGTCCTACAATGAGCAGTTCTTC. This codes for CATSEGTGSYNEQFF.

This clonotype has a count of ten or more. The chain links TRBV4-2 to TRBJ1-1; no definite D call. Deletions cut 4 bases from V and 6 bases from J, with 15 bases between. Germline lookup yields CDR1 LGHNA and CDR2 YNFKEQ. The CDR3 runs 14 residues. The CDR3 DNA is TGTGCCAGCAGCCCCTTGGGTGTACGGGCTGAAGCTTTCTTT. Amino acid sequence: CASSPLGVRAEAFF.

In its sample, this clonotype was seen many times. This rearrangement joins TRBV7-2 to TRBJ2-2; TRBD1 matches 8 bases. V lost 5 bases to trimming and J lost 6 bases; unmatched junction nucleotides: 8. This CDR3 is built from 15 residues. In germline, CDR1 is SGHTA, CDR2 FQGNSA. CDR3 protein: CASSTRTGRSGELFF. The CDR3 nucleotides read TGTGCCAGCAGCACCCGGACAGGGAGGTCCGGGGAGCTGTTTTTT.

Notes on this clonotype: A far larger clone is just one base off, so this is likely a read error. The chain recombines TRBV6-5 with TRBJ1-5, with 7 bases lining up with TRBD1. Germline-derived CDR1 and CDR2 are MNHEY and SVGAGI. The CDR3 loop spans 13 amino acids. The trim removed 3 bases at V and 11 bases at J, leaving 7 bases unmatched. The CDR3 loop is CASSYQGGETQHF. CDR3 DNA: TGTGCCAGCAGTTATCAGGGGGGAGAGACCCAGCATTTT.

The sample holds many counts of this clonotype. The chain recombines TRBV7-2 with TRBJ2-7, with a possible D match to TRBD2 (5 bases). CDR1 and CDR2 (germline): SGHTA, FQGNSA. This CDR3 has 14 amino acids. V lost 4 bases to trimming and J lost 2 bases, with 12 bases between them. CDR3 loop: CASSSRSGPYEQYF. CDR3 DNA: TGTGCCAGCAGCTCCCGGAGCGGACCCTACGAGCAGTACTTC.

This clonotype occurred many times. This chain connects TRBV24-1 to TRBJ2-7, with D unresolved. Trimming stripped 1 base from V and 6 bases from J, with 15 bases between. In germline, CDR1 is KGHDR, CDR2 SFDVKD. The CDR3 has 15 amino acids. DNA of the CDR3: TGTGCCACCAGTGATTTTGACTCCCCAAGGAGCGAGCAGTACTTC. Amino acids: CATSDFDSPRSEQYF.

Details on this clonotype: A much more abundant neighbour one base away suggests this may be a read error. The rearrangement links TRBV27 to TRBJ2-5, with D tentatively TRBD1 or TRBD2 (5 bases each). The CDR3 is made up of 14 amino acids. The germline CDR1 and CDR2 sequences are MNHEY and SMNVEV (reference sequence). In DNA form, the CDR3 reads TGTACCAGCAGTTTATGGGGGTTTGGAGAGACCCAGTACTTC. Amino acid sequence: CTSSLWGFGETQYF.

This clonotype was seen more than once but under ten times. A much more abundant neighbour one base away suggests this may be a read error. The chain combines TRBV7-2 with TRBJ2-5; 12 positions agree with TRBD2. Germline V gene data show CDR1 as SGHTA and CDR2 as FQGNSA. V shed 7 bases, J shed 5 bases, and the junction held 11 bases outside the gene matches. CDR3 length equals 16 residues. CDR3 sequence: CASTLVSTSGSETQYF. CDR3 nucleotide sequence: TGTGCCAGCACCCTAGTGTCGACTAGCGGGAGTGAGACCCAGTACTTC.

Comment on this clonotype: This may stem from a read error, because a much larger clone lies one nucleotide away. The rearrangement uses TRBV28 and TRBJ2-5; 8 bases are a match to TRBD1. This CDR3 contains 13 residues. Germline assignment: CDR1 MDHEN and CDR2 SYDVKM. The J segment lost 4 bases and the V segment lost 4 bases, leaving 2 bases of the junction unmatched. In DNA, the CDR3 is TGTGCCAGCAGTTGGACAGGGAGAGAGACCCAGTACTTC. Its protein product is CASSWTGRETQYF.

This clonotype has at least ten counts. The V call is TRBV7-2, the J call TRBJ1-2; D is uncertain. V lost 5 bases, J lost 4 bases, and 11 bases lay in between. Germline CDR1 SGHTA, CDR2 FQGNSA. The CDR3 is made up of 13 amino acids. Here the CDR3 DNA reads TGTGCCAGCAGCCTTGGACTGGGCTATGGCTACACCTTC. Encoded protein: CASSLGLGYGYTF.

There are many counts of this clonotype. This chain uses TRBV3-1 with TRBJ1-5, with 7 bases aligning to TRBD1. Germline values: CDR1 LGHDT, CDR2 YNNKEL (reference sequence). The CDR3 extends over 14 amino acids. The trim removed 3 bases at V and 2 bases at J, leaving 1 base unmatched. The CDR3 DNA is TGTGCCAGCAGCCAGGGGACAGGCAATCAGCCCCAGCATTTT. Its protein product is CASSQGTGNQPQHF.

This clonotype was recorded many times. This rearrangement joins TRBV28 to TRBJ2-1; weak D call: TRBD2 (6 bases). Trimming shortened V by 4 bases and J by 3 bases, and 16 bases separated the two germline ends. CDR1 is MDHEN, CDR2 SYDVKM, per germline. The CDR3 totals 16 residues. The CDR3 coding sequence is TGTGCCAGCAGTTCCCGCCGGGGGTATGACTACAATGAGCAGTTCTTC. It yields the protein CASSSRRGYDYNEQFF. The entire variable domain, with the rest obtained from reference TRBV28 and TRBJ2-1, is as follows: DVKVTQSSRYLVKRTGEKVFLECVQDMDHENMFWYRQDPGLGLRLIYFSYDVKMKEKGDIPEGYSVSREKKERFSLILESASTNQTSMYLCASSSRRGYDYNEQFFGPGTRLTVL.

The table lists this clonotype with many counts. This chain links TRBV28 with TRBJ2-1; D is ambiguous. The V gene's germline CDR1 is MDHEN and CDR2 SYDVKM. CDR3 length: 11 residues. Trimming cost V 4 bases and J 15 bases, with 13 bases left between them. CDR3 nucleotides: TGTGCCAGCAGTTCCTCCGCTCGTTGGTTCTTC. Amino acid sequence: CASSSSARWFF.

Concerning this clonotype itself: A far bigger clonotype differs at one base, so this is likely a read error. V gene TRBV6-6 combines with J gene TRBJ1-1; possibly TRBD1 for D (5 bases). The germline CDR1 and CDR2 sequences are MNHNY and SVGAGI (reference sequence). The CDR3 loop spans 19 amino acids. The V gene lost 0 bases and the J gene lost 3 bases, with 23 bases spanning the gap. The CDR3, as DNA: TGTGCCAGCAGTTACTCGCGCCATCAAGGCGACAGTGGGCACACTGAAGCTTTCTTT. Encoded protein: CASSYSRHQGDSGHTEAFF.

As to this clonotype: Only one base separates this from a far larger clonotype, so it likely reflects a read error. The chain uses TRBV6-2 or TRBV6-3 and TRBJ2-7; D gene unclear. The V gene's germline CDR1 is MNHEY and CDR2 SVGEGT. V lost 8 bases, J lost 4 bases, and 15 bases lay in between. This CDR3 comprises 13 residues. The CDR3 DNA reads TGTGCCAGCGGGGTATTTGTGGGATACGAGCAGTACTTC. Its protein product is CASGVFVGYEQYF.

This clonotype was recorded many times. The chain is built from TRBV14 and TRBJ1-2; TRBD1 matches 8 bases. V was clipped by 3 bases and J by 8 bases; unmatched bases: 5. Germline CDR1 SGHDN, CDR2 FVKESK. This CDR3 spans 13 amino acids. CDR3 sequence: CASSHRGLRGYTF. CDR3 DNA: TGTGCCAGCAGCCACAGGGGGCTGAGGGGCTACACCTTC.

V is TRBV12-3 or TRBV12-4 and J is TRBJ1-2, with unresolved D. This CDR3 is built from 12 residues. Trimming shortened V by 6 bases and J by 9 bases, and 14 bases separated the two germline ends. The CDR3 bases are TGTGCCAGCAGCTTCCACCAGGCATGCTACACCTTC. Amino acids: CASSFHQACYTF.

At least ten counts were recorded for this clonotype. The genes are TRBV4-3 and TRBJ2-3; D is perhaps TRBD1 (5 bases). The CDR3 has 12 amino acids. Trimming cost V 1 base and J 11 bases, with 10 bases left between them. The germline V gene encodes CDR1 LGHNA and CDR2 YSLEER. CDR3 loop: CASSQVAREQYF. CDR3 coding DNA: TGCGCCAGCAGCCAAGTGGCCAGGGAGCAGTATTTT.

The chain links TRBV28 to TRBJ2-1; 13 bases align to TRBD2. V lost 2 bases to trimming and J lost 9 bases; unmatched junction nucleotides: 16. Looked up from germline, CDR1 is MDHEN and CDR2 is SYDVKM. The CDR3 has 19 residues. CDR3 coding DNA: TGTGCCAGCAGTTTACGGGGACTAGCGGGACGTGGGGGCCGGAGTGAGCAGTTCTTC. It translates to CASSLRGLAGRGGRSEQFF. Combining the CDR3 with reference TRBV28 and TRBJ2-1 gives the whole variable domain DVKVTQSSRYLVKRTGEKVFLECVQDMDHENMFWYRQDPGLGLRLIYFSYDVKMKEKGDIPEGYSVSREKKERFSLILESASTNQTSMYLCASSLRGLAGRGGRSEQFFGPGTRLTVL.

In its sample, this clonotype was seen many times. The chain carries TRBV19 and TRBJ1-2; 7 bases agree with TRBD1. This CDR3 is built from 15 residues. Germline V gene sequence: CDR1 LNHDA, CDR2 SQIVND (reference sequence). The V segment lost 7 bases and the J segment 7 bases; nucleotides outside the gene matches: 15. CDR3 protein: CASTTTRQGGSGYTF. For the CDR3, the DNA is TGTGCCAGTACCACTACAAGACAGGGAGGTTCTGGCTACACCTTC.

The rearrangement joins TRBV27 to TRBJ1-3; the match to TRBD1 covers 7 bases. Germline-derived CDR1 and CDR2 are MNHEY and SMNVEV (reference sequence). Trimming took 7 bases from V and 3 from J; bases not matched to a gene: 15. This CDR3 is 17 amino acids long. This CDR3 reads CASILSSATGSGNTIYF. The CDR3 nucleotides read TGTGCCAGCATCTTATCTAGCGCGACAGGGAGTGGAAACACCATATATTTT.

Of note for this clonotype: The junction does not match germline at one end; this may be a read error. CDR3 nucleotide sequence: TGCGCCAGCAGCACCCGACAGGGATCGACCTACGAGCAGCACTTC. As protein: CASSTRQGSTYEQHF. V is TRBV5-1 and J is TRBJ2-7; 7 bases agree with TRBD1. The CDR3 consists of 15 residues. Germline assignment: CDR1 SGHRS and CDR2 YFSETQ.

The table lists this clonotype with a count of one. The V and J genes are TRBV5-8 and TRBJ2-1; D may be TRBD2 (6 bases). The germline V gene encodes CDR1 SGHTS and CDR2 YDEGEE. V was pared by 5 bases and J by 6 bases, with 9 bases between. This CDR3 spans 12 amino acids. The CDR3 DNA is TGTGCCAGCAGGGGGGGACCCAATGAGCAGTTCTTC. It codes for CASRGGPNEQFF.

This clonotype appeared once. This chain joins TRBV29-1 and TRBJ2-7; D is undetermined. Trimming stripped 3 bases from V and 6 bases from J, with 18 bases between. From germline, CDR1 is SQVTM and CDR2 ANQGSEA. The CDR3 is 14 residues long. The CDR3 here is CSVDIGVPHPEQYF. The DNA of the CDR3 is TGCAGCGTTGATATTGGGGTACCCCACCCCGAGCAGTACTTC.

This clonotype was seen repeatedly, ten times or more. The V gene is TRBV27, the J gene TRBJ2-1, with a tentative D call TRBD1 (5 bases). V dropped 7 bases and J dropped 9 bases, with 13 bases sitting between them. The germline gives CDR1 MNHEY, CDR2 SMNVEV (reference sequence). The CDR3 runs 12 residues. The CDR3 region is CASNRQGSEQFF. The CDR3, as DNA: TGTGCCAGCAACCGCCAGGGCTCTGAGCAGTTCTTC.